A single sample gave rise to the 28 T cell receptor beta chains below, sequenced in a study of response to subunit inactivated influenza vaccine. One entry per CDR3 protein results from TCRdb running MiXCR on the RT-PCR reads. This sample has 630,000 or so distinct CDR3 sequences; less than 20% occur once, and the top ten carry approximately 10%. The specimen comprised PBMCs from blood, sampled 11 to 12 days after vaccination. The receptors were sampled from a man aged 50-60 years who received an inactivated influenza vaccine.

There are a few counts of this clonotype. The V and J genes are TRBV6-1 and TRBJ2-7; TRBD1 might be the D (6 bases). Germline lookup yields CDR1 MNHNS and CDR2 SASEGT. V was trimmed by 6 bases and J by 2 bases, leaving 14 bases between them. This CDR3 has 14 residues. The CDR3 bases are TGTGCCAGCAGCCCATGGGACATACCCTACGAGCAGTACTTC. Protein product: CASSPWDIPYEQYF.

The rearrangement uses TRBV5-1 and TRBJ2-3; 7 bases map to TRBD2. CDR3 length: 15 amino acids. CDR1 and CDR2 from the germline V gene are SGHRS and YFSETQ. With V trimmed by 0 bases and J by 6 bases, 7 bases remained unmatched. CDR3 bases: TGCGCCAGCAGCTTGGGCGTTGCGGGGGTTGATACGCAGTATTTT. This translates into CASSLGVAGVDTQYF. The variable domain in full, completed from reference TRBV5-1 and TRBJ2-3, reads KAGVTQTPRYLIKTRGQQVTLSCSPISGHRSVSWYQQTPGQGLQFLFEYFSETQRNKGNFPGRFSGRQFSNSRSEMNVSTLELGDSALYLCASSLGVAGVDTQYFGPGTRLTVL.

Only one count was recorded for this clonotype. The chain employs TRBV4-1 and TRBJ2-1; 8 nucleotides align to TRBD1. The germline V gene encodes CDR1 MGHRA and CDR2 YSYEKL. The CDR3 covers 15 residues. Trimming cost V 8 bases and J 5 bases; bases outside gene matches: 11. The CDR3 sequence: CASRPTGTGHNEQFF. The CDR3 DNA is TGCGCCAGCCGCCCCACCGGGACAGGCCACAATGAGCAGTTCTTC.

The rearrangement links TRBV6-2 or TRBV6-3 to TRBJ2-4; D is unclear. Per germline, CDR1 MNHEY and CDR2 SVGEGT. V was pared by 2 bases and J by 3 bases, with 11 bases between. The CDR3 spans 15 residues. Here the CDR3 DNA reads TGTGCCAGCAGTTACGGGCAGGCGGTCAAAAACATTCAGTACTTC. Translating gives CASSYGQAVKNIQYF.

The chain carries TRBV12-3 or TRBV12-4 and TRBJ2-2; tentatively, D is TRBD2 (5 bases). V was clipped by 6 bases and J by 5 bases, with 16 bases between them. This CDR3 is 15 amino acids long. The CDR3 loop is CASRPGNHGTGELFF. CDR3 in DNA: TGTGCCAGCAGGCCGGGAAACCACGGGACCGGGGAGCTGTTTTTT.

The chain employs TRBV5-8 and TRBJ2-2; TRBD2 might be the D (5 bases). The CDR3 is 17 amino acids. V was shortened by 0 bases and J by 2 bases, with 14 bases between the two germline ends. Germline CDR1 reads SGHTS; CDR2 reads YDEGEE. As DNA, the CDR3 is TGTGCCAGCAGCTTGGAAGCCAGCGGCCTAAACACCGGGGAGCTGTTTTTT. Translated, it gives CASSLEASGLNTGELFF.

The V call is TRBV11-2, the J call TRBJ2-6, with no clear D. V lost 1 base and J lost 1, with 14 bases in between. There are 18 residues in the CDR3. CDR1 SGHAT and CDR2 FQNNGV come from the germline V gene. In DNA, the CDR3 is TGTGCCAGCAGCTTAGGCCGGCCCTTTTTGTCTGGGGCCAACGTCCTGACTTTC. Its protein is CASSLGRPFLSGANVLTF.

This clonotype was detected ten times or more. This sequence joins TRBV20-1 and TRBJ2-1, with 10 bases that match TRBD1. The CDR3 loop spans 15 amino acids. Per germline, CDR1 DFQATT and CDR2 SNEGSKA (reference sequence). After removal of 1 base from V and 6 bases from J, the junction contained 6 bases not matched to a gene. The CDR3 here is CSARVGTGVTNEQFF. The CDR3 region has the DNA TGCAGTGCTAGAGTAGGGACAGGGGTCACCAATGAGCAGTTCTTC.

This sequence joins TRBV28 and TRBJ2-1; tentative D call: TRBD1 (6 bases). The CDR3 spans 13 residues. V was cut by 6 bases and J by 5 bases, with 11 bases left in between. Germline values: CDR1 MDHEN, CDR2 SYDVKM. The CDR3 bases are TGTGCCAGCAGACTCTCAGGGGACAATGAGCAGTTCTTC. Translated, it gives CASRLSGDNEQFF.

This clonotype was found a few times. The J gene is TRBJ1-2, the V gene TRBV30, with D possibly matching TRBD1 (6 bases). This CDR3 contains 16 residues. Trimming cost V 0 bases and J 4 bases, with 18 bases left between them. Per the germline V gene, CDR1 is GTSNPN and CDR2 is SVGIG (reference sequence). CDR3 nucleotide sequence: TGTGCCTGGAGTGTGCCCTTCGACAGGATCCGCTATGGCTACACCTTC. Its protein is CAWSVPFDRIRYGYTF.

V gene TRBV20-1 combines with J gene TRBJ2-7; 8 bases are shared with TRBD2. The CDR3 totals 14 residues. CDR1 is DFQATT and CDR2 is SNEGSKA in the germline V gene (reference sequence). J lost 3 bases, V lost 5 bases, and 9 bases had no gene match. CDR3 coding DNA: TGCAGTGCTCCCAAAGCGGGAGTGGTCTACGAGCAGTACTTC. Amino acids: CSAPKAGVVYEQYF.

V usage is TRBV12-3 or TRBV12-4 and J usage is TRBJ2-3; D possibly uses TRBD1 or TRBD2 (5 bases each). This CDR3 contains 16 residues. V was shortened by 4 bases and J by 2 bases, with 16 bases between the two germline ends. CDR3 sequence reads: CASSSPAGGNTDTQYF. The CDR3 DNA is TGTGCCAGCAGTTCCCCCGCTGGGGGAAACACAGATACGCAGTATTTT.

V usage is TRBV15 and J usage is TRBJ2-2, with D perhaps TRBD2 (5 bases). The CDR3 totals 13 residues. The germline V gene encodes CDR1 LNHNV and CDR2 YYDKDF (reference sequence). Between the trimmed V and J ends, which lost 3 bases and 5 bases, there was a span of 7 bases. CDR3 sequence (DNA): TGTGCCACCAGCAGGGAGGATACCGGGGAGCTGTTTTTT. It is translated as CATSREDTGELFF.

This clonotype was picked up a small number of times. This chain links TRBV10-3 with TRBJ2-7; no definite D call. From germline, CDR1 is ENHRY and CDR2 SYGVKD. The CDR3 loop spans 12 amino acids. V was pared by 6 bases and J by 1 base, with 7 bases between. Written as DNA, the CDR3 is TGTGCCATCAGGGGCAATTCCTACGAGCAGTACTTC. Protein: CAIRGNSYEQYF.

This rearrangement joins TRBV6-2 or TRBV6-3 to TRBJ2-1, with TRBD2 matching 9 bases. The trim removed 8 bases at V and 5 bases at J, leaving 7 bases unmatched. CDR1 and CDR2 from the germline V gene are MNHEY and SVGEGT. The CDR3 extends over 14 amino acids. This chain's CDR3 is CASGLASIDNEQFF. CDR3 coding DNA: TGTGCCAGCGGACTAGCGAGCATTGACAATGAGCAGTTCTTC.

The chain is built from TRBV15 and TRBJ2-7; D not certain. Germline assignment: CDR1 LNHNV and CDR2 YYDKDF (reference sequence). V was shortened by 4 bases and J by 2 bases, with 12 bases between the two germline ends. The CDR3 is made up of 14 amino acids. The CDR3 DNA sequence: TGTGCCACCAGCAACGGTAGGGTCACCTACGAGCAGTACTTC. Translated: CATSNGRVTYEQYF.

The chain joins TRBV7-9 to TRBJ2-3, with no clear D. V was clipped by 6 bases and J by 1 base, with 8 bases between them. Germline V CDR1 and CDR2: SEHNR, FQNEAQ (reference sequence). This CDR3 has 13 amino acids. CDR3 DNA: TGTGCCAGCAGTTCCCCGCGCACAGATACGCAGTATTTT. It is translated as CASSSPRTDTQYF.

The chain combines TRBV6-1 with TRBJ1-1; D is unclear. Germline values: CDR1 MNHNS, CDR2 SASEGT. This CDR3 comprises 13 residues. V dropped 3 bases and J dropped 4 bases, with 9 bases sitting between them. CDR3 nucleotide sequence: TGTGCCAGCAGTGAGGTCGGGGTCACTGAAGCTTTCTTT. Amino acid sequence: CASSEVGVTEAFF.

In nucleotides, the CDR3 is TGTGCCAGCAGTCCCGGGCGGGGGGGATTGCATGAGCAGTTCTTC. Translation: CASSPGRGGLHEQFF. This chain connects TRBV12-3 or TRBV12-4 to TRBJ2-1, with 9 bases identical to TRBD2. The CDR3 is made up of 15 amino acids. V was clipped by 5 bases and J by 8 bases; unmatched bases: 10.

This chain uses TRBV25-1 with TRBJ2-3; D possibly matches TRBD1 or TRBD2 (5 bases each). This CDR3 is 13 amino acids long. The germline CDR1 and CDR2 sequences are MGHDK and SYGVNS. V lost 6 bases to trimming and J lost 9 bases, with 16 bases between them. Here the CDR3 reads CASSRDGQRTQYF. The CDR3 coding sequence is TGTGCCAGCAGCCGGGACGGACAAAGAACGCAGTATTTT.

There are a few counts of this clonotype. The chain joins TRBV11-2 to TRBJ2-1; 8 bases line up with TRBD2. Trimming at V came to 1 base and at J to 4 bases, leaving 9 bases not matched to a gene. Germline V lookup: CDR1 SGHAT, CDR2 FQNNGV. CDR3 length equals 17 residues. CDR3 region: CASSLVGGREDYNEQFF. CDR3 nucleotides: TGTGCCAGCAGCTTAGTGGGTGGGCGGGAGGATTACAATGAGCAGTTCTTC.

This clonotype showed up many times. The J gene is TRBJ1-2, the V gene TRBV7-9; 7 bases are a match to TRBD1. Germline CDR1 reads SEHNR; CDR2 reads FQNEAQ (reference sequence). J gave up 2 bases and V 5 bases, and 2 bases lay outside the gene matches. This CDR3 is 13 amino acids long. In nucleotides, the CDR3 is TGTGCCAGCAGCGCGGGACAGAACTATGGCTACACCTTC. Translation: CASSAGQNYGYTF.

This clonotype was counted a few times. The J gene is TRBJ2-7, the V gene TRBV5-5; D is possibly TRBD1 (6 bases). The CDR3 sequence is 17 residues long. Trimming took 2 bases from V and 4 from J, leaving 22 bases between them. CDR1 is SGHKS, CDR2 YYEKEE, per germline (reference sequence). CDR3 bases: TGTGCCAGCAGCTTTTTGGGCCCCGGGCAGGGGTATTACGAGCAGTACTTC. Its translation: CASSFLGPGQGYYEQYF.

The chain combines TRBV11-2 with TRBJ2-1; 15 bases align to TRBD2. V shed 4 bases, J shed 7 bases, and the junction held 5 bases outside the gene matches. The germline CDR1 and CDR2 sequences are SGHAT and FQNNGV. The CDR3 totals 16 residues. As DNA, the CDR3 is TGTGCCAGCAGCTGGATAGGGACTAGCGGGAGGAATGAGCAGTTCTTC. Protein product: CASSWIGTSGRNEQFF.

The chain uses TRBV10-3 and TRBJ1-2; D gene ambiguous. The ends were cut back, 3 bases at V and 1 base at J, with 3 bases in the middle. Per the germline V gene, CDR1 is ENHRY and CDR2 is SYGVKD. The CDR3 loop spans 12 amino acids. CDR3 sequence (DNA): TGTGCCATCAGTGACAGTAACTATGGCTACACCTTC. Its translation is CAISDSNYGYTF.

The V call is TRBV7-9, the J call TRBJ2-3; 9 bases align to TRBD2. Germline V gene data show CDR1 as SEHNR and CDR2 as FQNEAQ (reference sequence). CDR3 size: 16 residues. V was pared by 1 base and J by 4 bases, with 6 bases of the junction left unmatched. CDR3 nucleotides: TGTGCCAGCAGCTTAGGGCTAGCGGGAACGTCAGATACGCAGTATTTT. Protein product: CASSLGLAGTSDTQYF.

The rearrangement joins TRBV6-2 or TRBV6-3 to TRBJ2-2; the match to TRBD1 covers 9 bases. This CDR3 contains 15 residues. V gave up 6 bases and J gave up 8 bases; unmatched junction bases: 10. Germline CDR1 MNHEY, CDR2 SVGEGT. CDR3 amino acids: CASSTGTGMRGELFF. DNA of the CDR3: TGTGCCAGCAGCACCGGGACAGGGATGAGAGGGGAGCTGTTTTTT.

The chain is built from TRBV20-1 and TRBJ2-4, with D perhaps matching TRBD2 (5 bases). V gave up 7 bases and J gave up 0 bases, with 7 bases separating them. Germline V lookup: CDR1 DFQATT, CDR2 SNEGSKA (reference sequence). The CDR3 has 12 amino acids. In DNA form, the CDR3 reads TGCAGTGGAGGGATAGCCAAAAACATTCAGTACTTC. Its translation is CSGGIAKNIQYF.